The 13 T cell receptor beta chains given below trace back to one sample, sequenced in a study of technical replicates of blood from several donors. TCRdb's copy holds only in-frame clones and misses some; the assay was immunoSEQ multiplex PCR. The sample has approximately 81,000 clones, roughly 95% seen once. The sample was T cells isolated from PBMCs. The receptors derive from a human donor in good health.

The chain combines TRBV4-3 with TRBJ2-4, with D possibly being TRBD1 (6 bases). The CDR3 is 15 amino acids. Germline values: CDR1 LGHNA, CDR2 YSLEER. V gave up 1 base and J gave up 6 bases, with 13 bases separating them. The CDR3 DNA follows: TGCGCCAGCAGCCAAGTAACAGGGTCTGGAAACATTCAGTACTTC. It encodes CASSQVTGSGNIQYF.

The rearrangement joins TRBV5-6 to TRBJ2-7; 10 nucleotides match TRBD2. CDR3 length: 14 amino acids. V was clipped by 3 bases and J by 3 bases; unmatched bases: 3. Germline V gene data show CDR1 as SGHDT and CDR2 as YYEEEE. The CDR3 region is CASSSGLAVYEQYF. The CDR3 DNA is TGTGCCAGCAGCTCCGGACTAGCGGTCTACGAGCAGTACTTC.

CDR3 sequence reads: CASTGTGGSRNTEAFF. The CDR3 nucleotides read TGTGCCAGCACCGGGACAGGGGGTTCGAGGAACACTGAAGCTTTCTTT. The J gene is TRBJ1-1, the V gene TRBV18; TRBD1 matches at 11 bases. Germline V lookup: CDR1 KGHSH, CDR2 LQKENI. CDR3 length: 16 amino acids. With 8 bases clipped from V and 1 base from J, the junction kept 9 bases outside the gene matches.

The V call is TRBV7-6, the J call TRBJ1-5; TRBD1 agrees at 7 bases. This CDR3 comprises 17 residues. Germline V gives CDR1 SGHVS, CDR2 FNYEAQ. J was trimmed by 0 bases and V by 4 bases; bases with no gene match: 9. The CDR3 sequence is CASSSGDSYYSNQPQHF. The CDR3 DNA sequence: TGTGCCAGCAGCTCAGGGGACAGCTACTATAGCAATCAGCCCCAGCATTTT.

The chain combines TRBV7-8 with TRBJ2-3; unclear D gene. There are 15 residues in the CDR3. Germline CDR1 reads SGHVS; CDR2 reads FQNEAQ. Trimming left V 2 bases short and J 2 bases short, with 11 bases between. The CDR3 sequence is CASSLIADLTDTQYF. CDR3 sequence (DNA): TGTGCCAGCAGCTTAATAGCAGATCTCACAGATACGCAGTATTTT.

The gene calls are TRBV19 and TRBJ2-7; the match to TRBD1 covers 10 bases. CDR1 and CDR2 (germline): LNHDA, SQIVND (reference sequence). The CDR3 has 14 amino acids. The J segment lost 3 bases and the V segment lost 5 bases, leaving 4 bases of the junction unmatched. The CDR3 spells CASSFRDRGYEQYF. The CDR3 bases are TGTGCCAGTAGTTTCCGGGACAGGGGCTACGAGCAGTACTTC.

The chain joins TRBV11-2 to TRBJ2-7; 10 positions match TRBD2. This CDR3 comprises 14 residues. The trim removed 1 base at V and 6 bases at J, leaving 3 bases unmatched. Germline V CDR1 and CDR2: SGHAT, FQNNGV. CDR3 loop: CASSLVTSGTEQYF. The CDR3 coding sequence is TGTGCCAGCAGCTTAGTAACTAGCGGGACCGAGCAGTACTTC.

CDR3 nucleotides: TGTGCCAGCAGTTTATGGGCAGGGCCTGGAAACACCATATATTTT. Its translation is CASSLWAGPGNTIYF. The V and J genes are TRBV27 and TRBJ1-3; tentatively, D is TRBD1 (5 bases). Trimming stripped 1 base from V and 2 bases from J, with 9 bases between. Germline V lookup: CDR1 MNHEY, CDR2 SMNVEV (reference sequence). The CDR3 has 15 residues.

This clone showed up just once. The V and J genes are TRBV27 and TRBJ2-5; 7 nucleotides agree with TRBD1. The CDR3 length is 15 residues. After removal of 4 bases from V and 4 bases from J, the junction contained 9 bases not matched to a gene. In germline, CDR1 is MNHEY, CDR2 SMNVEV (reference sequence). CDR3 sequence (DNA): TGTGCCAGCAGTTCCACAGGGGCCGCGGGAGAGACCCAGTACTTC. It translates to CASSSTGAAGETQYF.

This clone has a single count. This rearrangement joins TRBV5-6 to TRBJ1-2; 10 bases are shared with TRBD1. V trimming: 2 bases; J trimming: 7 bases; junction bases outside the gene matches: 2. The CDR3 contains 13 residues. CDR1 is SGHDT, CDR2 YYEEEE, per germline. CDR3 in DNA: TGTGCCAGCAGCTTAAGGACAGGGGGTGGCTACACCTTC. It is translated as CASSLRTGGGYTF.

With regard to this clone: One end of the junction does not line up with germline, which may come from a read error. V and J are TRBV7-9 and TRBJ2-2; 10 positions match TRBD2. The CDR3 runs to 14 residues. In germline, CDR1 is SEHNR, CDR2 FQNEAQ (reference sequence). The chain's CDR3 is CASSLAGVTGELFF. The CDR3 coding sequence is TGTGCCAGCAGCCTAGCGGGAGTCACCGGGGAGCTGTTTTTT.

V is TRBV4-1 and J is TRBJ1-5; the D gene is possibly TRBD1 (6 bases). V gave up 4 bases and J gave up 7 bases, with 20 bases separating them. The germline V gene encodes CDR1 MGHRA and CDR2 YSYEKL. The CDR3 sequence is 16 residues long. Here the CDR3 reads CASSPYKSTGNQPQHF. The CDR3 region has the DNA TGCGCCAGCAGCCCATACAAGTCCACAGGGAACCAGCCCCAGCATTTT.

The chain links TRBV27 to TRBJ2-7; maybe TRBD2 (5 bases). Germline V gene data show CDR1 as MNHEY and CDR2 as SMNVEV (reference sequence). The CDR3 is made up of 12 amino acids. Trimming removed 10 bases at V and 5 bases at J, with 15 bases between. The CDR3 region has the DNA TGTGCCACCCACGGGGTTGGCAACGAGCAGTACTTC. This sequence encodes CATHGVGNEQYF.